A single T cell receptor (beta chain) is shown here with its context. The antigen it binds to is not known. For each CD8+ T cell subset, flow sorting was done in triplicate, and about 300,000 cells per subset went directly into RLT lysis buffer. To exclude memory contaminants, naive CD8+ T cells were stringently defined as CD45RO-CCR7+CD27+CD95-. Using standard density gradient centrifugation, peripheral blood mononuclear cells were isolated from buffy coats. A FACSAria III was used to flow-sort naive CD8+ T cells into CXCR3-negative and CXCR3-positive populations. Total RNA was extracted from sorted cells with an RNeasy Mini Kit. The data derive from a study of CXCR3-negative and CXCR3-positive naive CD8 T cells (dated by TCRdb to between 2018 and 2020). Some background on the complete study: In total, some 140 million TRB reads were obtained, which works out to roughly 1.5 +/- 0.3 million reads per library. The diversity and physicochemical repertoire analyses included ten to eleven donors pooled from two independent experiments. For the TRBV-TRBJ cluster analysis, the naive subsets came from a handful of donors, while the memory cells came from 3 donors. The research as a whole found: Repertoire diversity was comparably high in both naive subsets but much lower in memory CD8+ T cells. TRB CDR3s from CXCR3-positive naive cells showed higher hydrophobicity (lower Kidera factor 4), lower energy, and higher strength and volume indices than CXCR3-negative naive cells. Because surface CD5, which is linked to self-reactivity in mice, was comparable between the naive subsets, TCR interaction strength was also inferred from TRB CDR3 physicochemical properties. Within the same donor, TRBV-TRBJ usage looked similar between naive CXCR3-negative and CXCR3-positive cells, but memory cells had distinct patterns. CXCR3 expression partially decreased after cryopreservation, so most assays used freshly isolated PBMCs.

From its cysteine to its phenylalanine, the CDR3 spans 12 amino acids. The protein alone is recorded here. CDR1 and CDR2, looked up from the germline V gene, are SQVTM and ANQGSEA. Sequencing was performed on a NextSeq 550. The Human TCR Profiling Kit (MiLaboratory) was used to prepare UMI-labeled 5' RACE TRB cDNA libraries. The full amount of extracted RNA was used for cDNA synthesis, and the full amount of resulting cDNA was used for PCR amplification. The libraries were made side by side, with each library going through the same number of PCR cycles. The source study handled its data this way. About 52,000 +/- 9,100 unique UMI-labeled TRB cDNA molecules per library were extracted with MIGEC and MiXCR, with at least two reads per UMI required. An average of approximately 40,000 +/- 10,000 functional in-frame TRB CDR3 nucleotide clonotypes without stop codons was found per library. After downsampling to 5000 UMI-labeled TRB molecules per sample, diversity metrics, including normalized Shannon-Wiener and Chao1, were computed in VDJtools. Clonotype-size-weighted physicochemical properties of the central five CDR3 residues (interaction energy, strength, volume and Kidera factor 4) were computed in VDJtools. Reprocessed by TCRdb, the reads give a single entry per CDR3 protein sequence, without DNA. The V and J calls come from TCRdb's annotation, not from the publication. The sample's table covers about 98,000 distinct CDR3 sequences. Of the sample, 0.95% to 1.4% is held by the ten largest clones.

The receptor chain draws on TRBV29-1 and TRBJ2-1; as DNA is missing, the TRBD2 call by TCRdb cannot be tested. Sequencing was performed on naive CXCR3+ CD8+ T cells from blood. Reading the label with the study, this specimen's cell subset or site is: CD45RO-CCR7+CD27+CD95- naive CD8+ T cells expressing CXCR3 (TNR3+). The sequence came from a human donor in good health. Some clones in this sample may be carry-over from other donors' samples. For the CDR3, the sequence is CSVSGPANEQFF.